This T cell receptor (beta chain) appears in the sequencing data of a study of CD8 T cells in ankylosing spondylitis. General study points: Disease-linked clones reportedly concentrated significantly in matched ankylosing spondylitis synovial fluid. Before this, some motif variants had been reported in reactive arthritis synovial fluid and blood. Apparently characteristic of ankylosing spondylitis blood was a TCR beta motif (roughly eight highly homologous variants).

Quantitative molecular-barcoded 5'-RACE generated the TCR beta libraries. Via MiXCR, TCRdb re-called the 5' RACE reads, giving one row per CDR3 protein. The sample yields around 300,000 distinct CDR3 sequences, 9.5% to 13% seen once. At least ten counts were recorded for this clonotype. Antigen unknown. Trimming took 7 bases from V and 0 from J; bases not matched to a gene: 5. From germline, CDR1 is SQVTM and CDR2 ANQGSEA. The CDR3 consists of 14 residues. The clonotype was recovered from a female donor with ankylosing spondylitis or in good health (not recorded which). The sequenced sample was blood, either unsorted or a sorted T cell fraction (not recorded which). V usage is TRBV29-1 and J usage is TRBJ2-7; 11 bases align to TRBD2. The CDR3 is CSAKTSGSSYEQYF. The DNA of the CDR3 is TGCAGCGCTAAAACTAGCGGGAGCTCCTACGAGCAGTACTTC.